A single sample is the source of the 5 T cell receptor beta chains below, sequenced in a study of early T cells in non-severe SARS-CoV-2 infection. TCRdb reprocessed the 5' RACE reads with MiXCR, giving one entry per CDR3 protein. The sample shows around 82,000 distinct CDR3 sequences, about 15% of them seen only once. Sample: whole blood. The source of these receptors is an adult who was a healthcare worker with PCR-confirmed SARS-CoV-2 infection or an uninfected control (not recorded which).

This clonotype was recorded a few times. The chain combines TRBV9 with TRBJ2-3; D not certain. The germline V gene encodes CDR1 SGDLS and CDR2 YYNGEE. The V gene lost 6 bases and the J gene lost 4 bases, with 9 bases spanning the gap. The CDR3 length is 12 residues. The CDR3 nucleotides are TGTGCCAGCACCACCCCCCCAGATACGCAGTATTTT. Translated, it gives CASTTPPDTQYF.

This chain uses TRBV5-1 with TRBJ2-5; tentatively, D is TRBD2 (5 bases). Germline values: CDR1 SGHRS, CDR2 YFSETQ. V dropped 4 bases and J dropped 2 bases, with 15 bases sitting between them. There are 15 residues in the CDR3. The CDR3 protein is CASSPSGLAQETQYF. As DNA, the CDR3 is TGCGCCAGCAGCCCTTCCGGACTGGCTCAAGAGACCCAGTACTTC.

This clonotype turned up a few times. This chain links TRBV6-2 or TRBV6-3 with TRBJ1-1; 7 nucleotides align to TRBD1. Unmatched junction bases numbered 2, after V lost 6 bases and J lost 4 bases. This CDR3 comprises 12 residues. The germline CDR1 and CDR2 sequences are MNHEY and SVGEGT. The CDR3 coding sequence is TGTGCCAGCAGGACAGGGTCCACTGAAGCTTTCTTT. It encodes CASRTGSTEAFF.

The chain is built from TRBV5-1 and TRBJ2-5; D possibly corresponds to TRBD1 (6 bases). There are 14 residues in the CDR3. The germline V gene encodes CDR1 SGHRS and CDR2 YFSETQ. V lost 2 bases and J 1 base, leaving 9 bases between the germline ends. Here the CDR3 reads CASSFEGGQETQYF. The CDR3, as DNA: TGCGCCAGCAGCTTTGAAGGGGGCCAAGAGACCCAGTACTTC.

DNA for the CDR3: TGTGCCAGCAGTCCCCAAGTGGGCTGGAACTACGAGCAGTACGTC. Residues: CASSPQVGWNYEQYV. The chain combines TRBV6-1 with TRBJ2-7; no firm D call. Trimming stripped 5 bases from V and 3 bases from J, with 17 bases between. The germline gives CDR1 MNHNS, CDR2 SASEGT. The CDR3 has 15 residues.